The clone carrying this TCR beta chain was counted at least ten times. V was clipped by 6 bases and J by 2 bases, with 8 bases between them. CDR3 length: 12 residues. The TCRbeta library was prepared with unique molecular identifiers. TCRdb analysed the PCR reads with MiXCR anew, one entry per CDR3 protein. The table has about 230,000 distinct CDR3 sequences, approximately 9.8% seen once; the top ten hold around 5%. The sample originates from a study of T-cell reconstitution after alpha-beta-depleted transplantation in children. The V gene is TRBV12-3 or TRBV12-4, the J gene TRBJ2-7, with D possibly being TRBD2 (5 bases). This TCR was recovered from a human donor who donated a stem cell graft to a child with SCID. Here the sequenced sample was PBMCs from the stem cell graft donor, taken from the stem cell graft. The CDR3 here is CASRRGPYEQYF. CDR3 bases: TGTGCCAGCAGGCGAGGGCCCTACGAGCAGTACTTC.